The present T cell receptor beta chain was sequenced within a study of blood T cell repertoires in COVID-19 (dated by TCRdb to 2018 to 2021). Broadly, across the study: Samples from collaborators originated in the United States, Italy and Spain and spanned both the acute and convalescent phases of COVID-19. The material from the prospective study consisted of cDNA or gDNA derived from T cells, B-cell-depleted T cells, or PBMCs. The repertoires were made available in a free public database intended to serve as a resource for research on the immune response to SARS-CoV-2. The dataset comprised deeply sampled blood TCRbeta repertoires from subjects exposed to, actively infected with, or recovered from COVID-19. HLA class I and class II types, where available, came from metadata supplied by the sample provider rather than from assay-based typing. The samples were drawn from two sources: the first 160 participants of the ongoing ImmuneRACE study, and 1,000 to 1,500 subjects contributed by 6 global collaborators. Sample metadata almost always included a de-identified subject ID, COVID-19 status, age in years and sex.

TCRbeta CDR3 regions were amplified from genomic DNA by means of the immunoSEQ Assay, a bias-controlled multiplex PCR. Per the authors' processing: Nucleated cell counts per sample were estimated from amplification of reference gene primers within the assay. Sequence reads were collapsed and filtered to measure the absolute abundance of every unique TCRbeta CDR3 rearrangement. Productive Simpson clonality was computed per sample as the square root of Simpson's diversity index over productive rearrangements. TCRdb's version of the immuneACCESS table is confined to in-frame rearrangements and falls short of the full clone set. An unresolved V gene accounts for under half of the shortfall where checked; the remainder is of unknown origin. V and J calls and clone size are copied from that table; D and trimming were computed from the DNA. The sample profile shows over 110,000 clones; approximately 89% of them were found once. The ten largest make up around 26% of the sample.

A remark on this clone: Its antigen is unknown. The record has no base qualities; no much larger clone is one base away.

According to the germline V gene, CDR1 reads SGHDN and CDR2 reads FVKESK. Including the terminal cysteine and phenylalanine, the CDR3 comprises 19 residues. Only CDR3 DNA remains: 57 bases, in frame from the first base. For this chain, trimming is 5 bases at the V end and 2 bases at the J end, and the number of junction bases without a gene match is 18. The collaborating institutions used their own protocols to collect whole blood in K2EDTA tubes. For TCRbeta analysis, collaborators shipped samples as frozen whole blood, isolated PBMCs, or DNA extracted from either of those sample types. Study-wide findings and limitations: The amount of clinical and demographic metadata varied by source and participant and was provided uncurated.

The sequence derives from a human donor in a cohort sampled during active COVID-19. Recombination linked TRBV14 to TRBJ2-3, with TRBD2 identical over 8 junction bases. The sample comprised peripheral blood. The CDR3 has the sequence CASSYRGAGGSTYTDTQYF. The DNA is as follows: TGTGCCAGCAGCTACCGAGGGGCGGGGGGATCGACCTACACAGATACGCAGTATTTT.